This T cell receptor (beta chain) was obtained from a study of type 1 and type 2 diabetes patients. The PCR template was genomic DNA. The TCR beta CDR3 region was amplified using 30 forward and 13 reverse primers. Via MiXCR, TCRdb re-called the multiplex PCR reads, giving one row per CDR3 protein. The table shows 250,000 or so distinct CDR3 sequences, with approximately 45% occurring only once. Sequencing was carried out using peripheral blood mononuclear cells (PBMCs). The receptor was isolated from a man between 18 and 35 years old with type 2 diabetes.

CDR3 DNA sequence: TGTGCCAGCAGTTTATCGAGGTCAGGGCATGAGCAGTTCTTC. It is translated as CASSLSRSGHEQFF. The V and J genes are TRBV27 and TRBJ2-1, with D possibly being TRBD1 (5 bases). Looked up from germline, CDR1 is MNHEY and CDR2 is SMNVEV (reference sequence). V lost 0 bases to trimming and J lost 8 bases, with 11 bases between them. CDR3 length equals 14 residues.